Described below is a single T cell receptor (beta chain) sequence and its context. This sample stems from a study of control samples from healthy donors and cancer patients. Germline V gene sequence: CDR1 WNHNN, CDR2 SYGVQD (reference sequence). This CDR3 comprises 13 residues. V was pared by 6 bases and J by 5 bases, with 13 bases between. Here immunoSEQ multiplex PCR was the method, and the copy in TCRdb shows in-frame clones only, minus some. Of over 65,000 clones detected, about 88% appear once; the ten largest clones hold 9.5% to 10%. This TCR was sampled from a woman aged 50 to 60 with colorectal cancer. The specimen was PBMCs. The chain carries TRBV10-1 and TRBJ2-5; TRBD1 or TRBD2 may be the D gene (5 bases each). CDR3 sequence: CASSRGVEETQYF. DNA for the CDR3: TGCGCCAGCAGCAGAGGGGTGGAGGAGACCCAGTACTTC.